This TCR beta chain came from a study of cytomegalovirus exposure and HLA in healthy donors. Study conclusions and caveats: As a later analysis showed, a missense DCLRE1C variant was linked to trimming of TCR beta V- and J-genes. Using the classifier, cytomegalovirus status was reportedly diagnosed with high specificity and sensitivity.

The primer mix had 60 Vbeta and 13 Jbeta primers. Assay used: immunoSEQ multiplex PCR; TCRdb lists only in-frame clones, some missing. This repertoire shows roughly 120,000 clones, about four fifths found once; its top ten account for roughly 10%. Concerning this clone: Its antigen is as yet unknown.

V lost 4 bases to trimming and J lost 8 bases; unmatched junction nucleotides: 7. The CDR3 spans 14 residues. In germline, CDR1 is MDHEN, CDR2 SYDVKM. The receptor was derived from a male donor in good health and CMV-seropositive. The gene calls are TRBV28 and TRBJ1-2, with 10 bases that match TRBD1. Sequencing used PBMCs. The DNA for the CDR3 is TGTGCCAGCAGTTCCCCTGGACAGGGGGACGGCTACACCTTC. This codes for CASSSPGQGDGYTF.